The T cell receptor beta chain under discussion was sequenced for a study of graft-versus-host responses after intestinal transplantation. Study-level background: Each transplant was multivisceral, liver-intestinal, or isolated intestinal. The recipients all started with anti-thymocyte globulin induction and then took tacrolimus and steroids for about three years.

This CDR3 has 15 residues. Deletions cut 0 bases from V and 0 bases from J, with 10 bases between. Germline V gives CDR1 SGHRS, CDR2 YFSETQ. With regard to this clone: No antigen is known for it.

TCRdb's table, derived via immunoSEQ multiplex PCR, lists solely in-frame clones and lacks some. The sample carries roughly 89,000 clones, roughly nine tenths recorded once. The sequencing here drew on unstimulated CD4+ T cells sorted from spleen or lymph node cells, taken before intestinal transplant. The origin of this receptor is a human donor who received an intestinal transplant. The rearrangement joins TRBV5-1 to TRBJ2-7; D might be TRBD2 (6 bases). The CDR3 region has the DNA TGCGCCAGCAGCTTGGGAGCGGGCAACTCCTACGAGCAGTACTTC. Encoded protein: CASSLGAGNSYEQYF.